Sequencing of this T cell receptor (beta chain) was carried out in a study of blood T cell repertoires in COVID-19. The wider study: The samples span acute and convalescent COVID-19 from the United States, Italy and Spain. From T cells, B-cell-depleted T cells, or PBMCs came the material, which was cDNA or gDNA.

The table lists this clone with a few counts. Original processing notes: Estimation of nucleated cell counts was performed using reference gene primer amplification. The repertoire was sequenced with immunoSEQ multiplex PCR; TCRdb's copy has only in-frame clones and lacks some. V and J calls and clone size are given by that table; D and trimming were obtained from the DNA. This sample has approximately 170,000 clones, with 80% to 85% found just once. Trimming took 2 bases from V and 9 from J; bases not matched to a gene: 5. The length of the CDR3 is 15 residues. Per germline, CDR1 MNHNY and CDR2 SVGAGI (reference sequence).

The chain combines TRBV6-6 with TRBJ1-6, with 9 bases that match TRBD1. Sequenced material: peripheral blood. This receptor was obtained from a human donor with acute or convalescent COVID-19. The donor label of this sample is uncertain. Here the CDR3 DNA reads TGTGCCAGCAGTTACGACCCGGGACAGGGTTCACCCCTCCACTTT. Protein sequence: CASSYDPGQGSPLHF.